These 15 T cell receptor beta chains were sequenced from one sample in a study of blood T cell repertoires in COVID-19. Sequenced by immunoSEQ multiplex PCR; TCRdb stores in-frame clones only, minus some. The data hold more than 150,000 clones, with around 87% observed a single time. The sequenced sample was PBMCs or T cells enriched from blood (not recorded which). Receptors originate from a woman aged 25 to 39 who had recovered from COVID-19.

V and J are TRBV7-3 and TRBJ2-2, with D perhaps TRBD1 (6 bases). The CDR3 runs to 14 residues. The germline gives CDR1 SGHTA, CDR2 FQGTGA. V was cut by 4 bases and J by 4 bases, with 10 bases left in between. The CDR3 sequence is CASSSGHITGELFF. Written as DNA, the CDR3 is TGTGCCAGCAGCTCGGGACACATCACCGGGGAGCTGTTTTTT.

The genes are TRBV25-1 and TRBJ2-7; D may be TRBD1 (6 bases). Germline values: CDR1 MGHDK, CDR2 SYGVNS. The V gene lost 8 bases and the J gene lost 5 bases, with 31 bases spanning the gap. CDR3 size: 18 residues. The CDR3 DNA reads as TGTGCCAGCGGGTGGGACAATCCACATAACTCTTACGGGAACGAGCAGTACTTC. Its translation: CASGWDNPHNSYGNEQYF.

The V and J genes are TRBV27 and TRBJ2-1; 10 nucleotides agree with TRBD1. With V trimmed by 2 bases and J by 10 bases, 5 bases remained unmatched. CDR1 and CDR2 (germline): MNHEY, SMNVEV (reference sequence). The CDR3 is made up of 14 amino acids. The CDR3 region is CASSLAGQGGEQFF. DNA for the CDR3: TGTGCCAGCAGTTTAGCTGGACAGGGGGGGGAGCAGTTCTTC.

This chain joins TRBV24-1 and TRBJ2-1, with 7 bases aligning to TRBD1. From germline, CDR1 is KGHDR and CDR2 SFDVKD. This CDR3 region has 14 residues. V lost 5 bases to trimming and J lost 9 bases; unmatched junction nucleotides: 9. This chain's CDR3 is CATSGLGAGGEQFF. CDR3 bases: TGTGCCACCAGTGGCCTCGGGGCAGGGGGTGAGCAGTTCTTC.

The genes are TRBV6-5 and TRBJ1-1, with 10 bases matching TRBD1. The V gene end was trimmed by 0 bases and the J gene end by 6 bases; junction bases not matched to a gene: 4. Germline V gene lookup returns CDR1 MNHEY and CDR2 SVGAGI. This CDR3 is 15 amino acids long. DNA of the CDR3: TGTGCCAGCAGTTACTCGGACAGGGGGTTGGCTGAAGCTTTCTTT. Its translation is CASSYSDRGLAEAFF.

The chain uses TRBV7-2 and TRBJ1-5, with 10 bases lining up with TRBD1. Trimming cost V 3 bases and J 3 bases; bases outside gene matches: 5. This CDR3 is built from 16 residues. Germline lookup yields CDR1 SGHTA and CDR2 FQGNSA. CDR3 in DNA: TGTGCCAGCAGCTTCTCGACAGGGGGCACCAATCAGCCCCAGCATTTT. It is translated as CASSFSTGGTNQPQHF.

This clone appeared once. The V and J genes are TRBV11-3 and TRBJ2-7, with D possibly matching TRBD2 (7 bases). This CDR3 is built from 15 residues. Germline assignment: CDR1 SGHNT and CDR2 YENEEA. V was shortened by 5 bases and J by 3 bases, with 17 bases between the two germline ends. In nucleotides, the CDR3 is TGTGCCAGCAGCCGAGGGGGGGAGGGCCTCTACGAGCAGTACTTC. It specifies CASSRGGEGLYEQYF.

This clone was found once. The J gene is TRBJ1-4, the V gene TRBV7-2; D remains ambiguous. V was pared by 2 bases and J by 5 bases, with 6 bases between. CDR1 and CDR2 (germline): SGHTA, FQGNSA. The CDR3 has 13 amino acids. This chain's CDR3 is CASSLSPNEKLFF. The CDR3, as DNA: TGTGCCAGCAGCTTATCTCCGAATGAAAAACTGTTTTTT.

This clone is a singleton in its sample. The chain employs TRBV5-1 and TRBJ1-4; D gene unclear. CDR1 is SGHRS, CDR2 YFSETQ, per germline. Trimming took off 0 bases at V and 4 bases at J, with 7 bases between the two ends. The CDR3 is 14 amino acids. The CDR3 coding sequence is TGCGCCAGCAGCTTGGAACTGAATAATGAAAAACTGTTTTTT. Its translation is CASSLELNNEKLFF.

This CDR3 reads CSASQGIAGMFGTDTQYF. The CDR3 coding sequence is TGCAGTGCTAGTCAAGGCATAGCGGGAATGTTTGGGACAGATACGCAGTATTTT. The chain uses TRBV20-1 and TRBJ2-3, with 8 nucleotides matching TRBD2. After removal of 3 bases from V and 3 bases from J, the junction contained 17 bases not matched to a gene. This CDR3 spans 18 amino acids. The germline V gene encodes CDR1 DFQATT and CDR2 SNEGSKA (reference sequence).

The chain joins TRBV9 to TRBJ2-3; 12 bases are shared with TRBD2. Trimming removed 3 bases from V and 4 bases from J; junction bases left unmatched: 6. Germline assignment: CDR1 SGDLS and CDR2 YYNGEE. This CDR3 comprises 16 residues. The CDR3 sequence: CASSGMTSGRPDTQYF. The CDR3 nucleotides are TGTGCCAGCAGCGGTATGACTAGCGGGAGACCAGATACGCAGTATTTT.

The chain is built from TRBV24-1 and TRBJ2-2, with 11 bases aligning to TRBD2. V was pared by 1 base and J by 5 bases, with 2 bases of the junction left unmatched. The CDR3 is 16 residues long. Germline loops: CDR1 KGHDR, CDR2 SFDVKD. In DNA, the CDR3 is TGTGCCACCAGTGATTTACTAGCGGGAGAGACCGGGGAGCTGTTTTTT. This sequence encodes CATSDLLAGETGELFF.

The rearrangement uses TRBV19 and TRBJ2-4, with TRBD1 identical over 10 bases. This CDR3 comprises 15 residues. V trimming: 5 bases; J trimming: 6 bases; junction bases outside the gene matches: 7. Germline V gene lookup returns CDR1 LNHDA and CDR2 SQIVND (reference sequence). CDR3 sequence: CASSPRTGGGNIQYF. The CDR3 DNA follows: TGTGCCAGTAGTCCACGGACAGGGGGAGGAAACATTCAGTACTTC.

A remark on this clone: The sample has other DNA sequences that encode this CDR3 too. J is TRBJ1-1 and V is TRBV6-5; no reliable D call. In germline, CDR1 is MNHEY, CDR2 SVGAGI. Deletions cut 6 bases from V and 5 bases from J, with 7 bases between. The CDR3 is 11 amino acids. The CDR3: CASSRGTEAFF. The CDR3 nucleotides read TGTGCCAGCAGCCGGGGTACTGAAGCTTTCTTT.

This chain uses TRBV4-2 with TRBJ1-1; a weak D match, TRBD1 (5 bases). Trimming shortened V by 0 bases and J by 1 base, and 12 bases separated the two germline ends. This CDR3 comprises 16 residues. CDR1 and CDR2 from the germline V gene are LGHNA and YNFKEQ. CDR3 protein: CASSQDLWGGNTEAFF. DNA of the CDR3: TGTGCCAGCAGCCAAGATCTTTGGGGGGGGAACACTGAAGCTTTCTTT.